The 7 T cell receptor beta chains in this list originate from one sample, sequenced in a study of T cells after yellow fever vaccination. MiXCR, applied by TCRdb to the 5' RACE reads, yields one record per CDR3 protein. The profile shows just over 300,000 distinct CDR3 sequences, approximately 3.8% of them singletons. The source material was PBMCs, sampled on the day of the yellow fever booster vaccination. These receptors were taken from a man between 18 and 35 years old who received the YFV17D yellow fever vaccine.

The rearrangement joins TRBV6-6 to TRBJ2-3; 7 bases map to TRBD2. The V segment lost 6 bases and the J segment 2 bases; nucleotides outside the gene matches: 14. This CDR3 spans 17 amino acids. The germline V gene encodes CDR1 MNHNY and CDR2 SVGAGI (reference sequence). In nucleotides, the CDR3 is TGTGCCAGCAGGAGCAGGGTCTCGGGGGGTTTCACAGATACGCAGTATTTT. This gives the protein CASRSRVSGGFTDTQYF.

This clonotype occurred many times. The rearrangement joins TRBV18 to TRBJ2-4; 8 bases are shared with TRBD1. Per germline, CDR1 KGHSH and CDR2 LQKENI. V lost 4 bases to trimming and J lost 7 bases; unmatched junction nucleotides: 12. CDR3 length: 16 residues. Here the CDR3 reads CASSLGQAIAGNIQYF. As DNA, the CDR3 is TGTGCCAGCTCACTGGGACAGGCCATCGCTGGGAACATTCAGTACTTC.

CDR3 protein: CASSLEQSYGYTF. In DNA, the CDR3 is TGCGCCAGCAGCTTGGAACAGTCCTATGGCTACACCTTC. This rearrangement joins TRBV4-1 to TRBJ1-2; D ambiguous. CDR1 is MGHRA, CDR2 YSYEKL, per germline. Trimming stripped 5 bases from V and 4 bases from J, with 11 bases between. This CDR3 has 13 amino acids.

This clonotype was detected only a few times. CDR3 DNA: TGTGCCAGCAGTTTGCGCACAGGTTGGGCGAATTCACCCCTCCACTTT. Translation: CASSLRTGWANSPLHF. The rearrangement joins TRBV6-5 to TRBJ1-6, with D perhaps TRBD1 (5 bases). V gave up 4 bases and J gave up 7 bases, with 17 bases separating them. The germline gives CDR1 MNHEY, CDR2 SVGAGI. The CDR3 loop spans 16 amino acids.

This clonotype was recorded many times. This rearrangement joins TRBV7-6 to TRBJ2-7; 10 positions match TRBD2. CDR3 length equals 17 residues. Germline CDR1 is SGHVS and CDR2 is FNYEAQ. J gave up 6 bases and V 5 bases, and 16 bases lay outside the gene matches. CDR3 DNA: TGTGCCAGCAGCCCCCTCATCATAGCGGGGGGCTCATCCGAGCAGTACTTC. Translating it yields CASSPLIIAGGSSEQYF.

This clonotype was counted at least ten times. The chain has TRBV11-3 and TRBJ2-7, with 10 bases lining up with TRBD1. Germline V gene sequence: CDR1 SGHNT, CDR2 YENEEA. Germline trimming cut 4 bases from V and 0 bases from J; bases unmatched to any gene: 3. This CDR3 contains 15 residues. The DNA for the CDR3 is TGTGCCAGCAGCTCCAGGACAGGGGGCTCCTACGAGCAGTACTTC. Translation gives CASSSRTGGSYEQYF. Supplemented by reference TRBV11-3 and TRBJ2-7, the full variable domain reads EAGVVQSPRYKIIEKKQPVAFWCNPISGHNTLYWYLQNLGQGPELLIRYENEEAVDDSQLPKDRFSAERLKGVDSTLKIQPAELGDSAVYLCASSSRTGGSYEQYFGPGTRLTVT.

This clonotype has only a few counts. This rearrangement joins TRBV7-2 to TRBJ2-5, with D unclear. V was clipped by 2 bases and J by 2 bases, with 9 bases between them. CDR3 size: 14 residues. The V gene's germline CDR1 is SGHTA and CDR2 FQGNSA. CDR3 nucleotides: TGTGCCAGCAGCTTAAACCCCCATCAAGAGACCCAGTACTTC. Translation gives CASSLNPHQETQYF.